This is a list of T cell receptor beta chains from one sample in a study of blood T cell repertoires in COVID-19. The method was immunoSEQ multiplex PCR; TCRdb's version includes in-frame clones alone and lacks a portion of them. The data show 200,000 to 250,000 clones, with about 78% seen just once and 7.2% held by the top ten. The sequenced sample was peripheral blood. These receptors all stem from a woman aged 65 to 85 with acute or convalescent COVID-19. Each CDR3 is given with its conserved first and last residue. D genes are given only for firm matches. A clone size is listed for some rows: how often the clone was seen (once, few, many), or a class if it is expanded.

NA,TRBV9,NA,TRBJ1-4,TGTGCCAGCAGCGTAGGCGGGGTTAGGGAAAAACTGTTTTTT,CASSVGGVREKLFF
TRBD1,TRBV7-3,few,TRBJ1-6,TGTGCCAGCAGCCGGGACAGCTCCTATAATTCACCCCTCCACTTT,CASSRDSSYNSPLHF
NA,TRBV30,once,TRBJ1-1,TGTGCCTGGAGTGTAGCCCGGGACACTGAAGCTTTCTTT,CAWSVARDTEAFF
NA,TRBV25-1,once,TRBJ1-2,TGTGCCAGCAGTGAGTGGACAGCCAGCTATGGCTACACCTTC,CASSEWTASYGYTF
TRBD1,TRBV6-6,NA,TRBJ1-2,TGTGCCAGCAGAACGGGACAGCTGTATGGCTACACCTTC,CASRTGQLYGYTF
NA,TRBV6-5,NA,TRBJ1-5,TGTGCCAGCAGTAAACTCGACAGTAATCAGCCCCAGCATTTT,CASSKLDSNQPQHF
TRBD1,TRBV5-8,NA,TRBJ2-3,TGTGCCAGCAGCATTGGCTCCGGGACAGGGGTGAATACGCAGTATTTT,CASSIGSGTGVNTQYF
NA,TRBV9,few,TRBJ1-2,TGTGCCAGCAGCGTCGGAGTATCGAGCCCGACCTATGGCTACACCTTC,CASSVGVSSPTYGYTF
NA,TRBV7-3,NA,TRBJ2-2,TGTGCCAGCAGCTCCACGAACAGCGGGGAGCTGTTTTTT,CASSSTNSGELFF
NA,TRBV18,NA,TRBJ1-2,TGTGCCAGCTCACCAAGTGCCCAGGGAGGTTCTCGCTATGGCTACACCTTC,CASSPSAQGGSRYGYTF
NA,TRBV7-6,NA,TRBJ2-2,TGTGCCAGCAGCTTAGATCTGGGGGCGACCGGGGAGCTGTTTTTT,CASSLDLGATGELFF
NA,TRBV21-1,few,TRBJ2-3,TGTGCCAGCAGCACGTCGGGCACAGATACGCAGTATTTT,CASSTSGTDTQYF
NA,TRBV11-2,NA,TRBJ1-1,TGTGCCAGCAGCTTAATGCAGGGGACTGAAGCTTTCTTT,CASSLMQGTEAFF
TRBD1,TRBV4-2,NA,TRBJ1-3,TGTGCCAGCAGCCAATCCTCAGGGGGTCTTGGAAACACCATATATTTT,CASSQSSGGLGNTIYF
NA,TRBV27,NA,TRBJ2-5,TGTGCCAGCAGTTTCCAGGGCCAAGAGACCCAGTACTTC,CASSFQGQETQYF
TRBD2,TRBV5-4,NA,TRBJ2-5,TGTGCCAGCAGCCCCGGGGTGGCGGGGGGCCAAGAGACCCAGTACTTC,CASSPGVAGGQETQYF
TRBD1,TRBV10-1,NA,TRBJ2-5,TGCGCCAGCAATACCGGGACAGGTCAAGAGACCCAGTACTTC,CASNTGTGQETQYF
NA,TRBV19,NA,TRBJ1-1,TGTGCCAGTAGTACACAGGGTATATGGAATACTGAAGCTTTCTTT,CASSTQGIWNTEAFF
TRBD2,TRBV27,once,TRBJ2-1,TGTGCCAGCAGTTCTTCTAGCGGGGGGTACAATGAGCAGTTCTTC,CASSSSSGGYNEQFF
NA,TRBV30,once,TRBJ1-3,TGTGCCTGGAGTGTACAATCTGGAAACACCATATATTTT,CAWSVQSGNTIYF
TRBD2,TRBV3-1/TRBV3-2,NA,TRBJ2-1,TGTGCCAGCAGCCATGCTAGCGGGGGGGAGACCTACAATGAGCAGTTCTTC,CASSHASGGETYNEQFF
NA,TRBV5-1,NA,TRBJ2-7,TGCGCCAGCAGCTTGGTGGCAGATTACGAGCAGTACTTC,CASSLVADYEQYF
TRBD2,TRBV7-8,NA,TRBJ2-3,TGTGCCAGCAGCTTGAGACCCCCAGGGACTAGCGGGGGGGCCGAAAATACGCAGTATTTT,CASSLRPPGTSGGAENTQYF
NA,TRBV12-3/TRBV12-4,NA,TRBJ2-5,TGTGCCAGCAGTTTCGGAGAGACCCAGTACTTC,CASSFGETQYF
NA,TRBV19,few,TRBJ1-1,TGTGCCAGTAGTGAGACAAGTATGAACACTGAAGCTTTCTTT,CASSETSMNTEAFF
NA,TRBV27,NA,TRBJ2-2,TGTGCCAGCAGTATAAATGCCGGGGAGCTGTTTTTT,CASSINAGELFF
NA,TRBV27,NA,TRBJ2-6,TGTGCCAGCAGTCAACAGGGTCCTGGGGCCAACGTCCTGACTTTC,CASSQQGPGANVLTF
NA,TRBV15,NA,TRBJ2-1,TGTGCCACCAGCAGAGATACGGATGAGCAGTTCTTC,CATSRDTDEQFF
TRBD2,TRBV20-1,once,TRBJ2-1,TGCAGTGCTAGTAATGGGGAGGGGTGGAATGAGCAGTTCTTC,CSASNGEGWNEQFF
TRBD2,TRBV24-1,NA,TRBJ2-3,TGTGCCACCAGTGAATATAGCGGGGGTAGCACAGATACGCAGTATTTT,CATSEYSGGSTDTQYF
TRBD1,TRBV7-3,few,TRBJ2-2,TGTGCCAGCAGCTCCGGGACAGGAAAGCCCGGGGAGCTGTTTTTT,CASSSGTGKPGELFF
NA,TRBV30,once,TRBJ1-6,TGTGCCTGGAGTGTACAGAGCCTTGGGTCCCTCCACTTT,CAWSVQSLGSLHF
NA,TRBV30,NA,TRBJ1-3,TGTGCCTGGAGCATCCATACAGCAGGAAACACCATATATTTT,CAWSIHTAGNTIYF
TRBD2,TRBV24-1,once,TRBJ2-3,TGTGCCACCAGTGAAACCGGGACTAGCGGGGGAGTAGATACGCAGTATTTT,CATSETGTSGGVDTQYF
NA,TRBV7-2,NA,TRBJ2-5,TGTGCCAGCCGATCCTTACAGGGTGCGCGGGAGACCCAGTACTTC,CASRSLQGARETQYF
NA,TRBV29-1,NA,TRBJ2-5,TGCAGCGTCCACATACAAGAGACCCAGTACTTC,CSVHIQETQYF
NA,TRBV7-2,few,TRBJ2-7,TGTGCCAGCAGCTTAGGTGGGCCCGACACCTACGAGCAGTACTTC,CASSLGGPDTYEQYF
NA,TRBV3-1/TRBV3-2,NA,TRBJ1-2,TGTGCCAGCAGCCAAGCCGCGGCGTCCTATGGCTACACCTTC,CASSQAAASYGYTF
TRBD1,TRBV24-1,NA,TRBJ1-5,TGTGCCACCAGTGATCAAACCGGGACAGGGTATAATCAGCCCCAGCATTTT,CATSDQTGTGYNQPQHF
NA,TRBV27,NA,TRBJ1-6,TGTGCCAGCAGTACAGGGCATAATTCACCCCTCCACTTT,CASSTGHNSPLHF
TRBD2,TRBV5-8,NA,TRBJ2-5,TGTGCCAGCAGCACTACCGGGACTAGCGGACAAGAGACCCAGTACTTC,CASSTTGTSGQETQYF
NA,TRBV19,once,TRBJ2-2,TGTGCCAGTATGAAGACAGGCCTCACCGGGGAGCTGTTTTTT,CASMKTGLTGELFF
NA,TRBV19,NA,TRBJ2-7,TGTGCCAGTAGTATTCGTTTTCCCTACGAGCAGTACTTC,CASSIRFPYEQYF
NA,TRBV7-2,NA,TRBJ1-5,TGTGCCAGCAGCTTGGACAGAAATCAGCCCCAGCATTTT,CASSLDRNQPQHF
NA,TRBV6-5,NA,TRBJ1-5,TGTGCCAGCAGCAGGGCCTTTTATAGCAATCAGCCCCAGCATTTT,CASSRAFYSNQPQHF